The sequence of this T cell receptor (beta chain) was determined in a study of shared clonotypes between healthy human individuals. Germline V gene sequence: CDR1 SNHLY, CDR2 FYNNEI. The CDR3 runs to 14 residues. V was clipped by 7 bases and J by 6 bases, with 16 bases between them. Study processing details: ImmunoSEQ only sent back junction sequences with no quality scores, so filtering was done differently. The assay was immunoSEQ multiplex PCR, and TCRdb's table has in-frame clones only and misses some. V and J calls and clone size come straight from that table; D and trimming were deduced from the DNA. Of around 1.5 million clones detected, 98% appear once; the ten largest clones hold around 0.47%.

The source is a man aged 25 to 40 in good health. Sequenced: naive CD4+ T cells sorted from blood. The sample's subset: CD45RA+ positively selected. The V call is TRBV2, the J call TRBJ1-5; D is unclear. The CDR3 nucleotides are TGTGCCAGCACTATTTCGGGAGATAGTCAGCCCCAGCATTTT. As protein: CASTISGDSQPQHF.